These T cell receptor beta chains were read from a single sample in a study of regulatory T cells in long-lasting Graves disease. A single record per CDR3 protein comes from TCRdb applying MiXCR to the multiplex PCR reads. Among some 430,000 distinct CDR3 sequences, approximately 21% were seen once, and the ten largest hold 7.1%. This sample comprised peripheral blood mononuclear cells (PBMCs), obtained when the disease was refractory, from a patient treated with antithyroid drugs. All receptors come from a female donor with Graves disease. Each CDR3 is given without its conserved first and last residue. The order of the fields is V gene, J gene, CDR3 protein.

v_call: TRBV7-2
j_call: TRBJ2-7
cdr3_aa: ASRRDARGEQY

v_call: TRBV9
j_call: TRBJ2-7
cdr3_aa: ASSQGLSY

v_call: TRBV3-1
j_call: TRBJ1-1
cdr3_aa: ASSQHGTGGINTEAF

v_call: TRBV6-2/TRBV6-3
j_call: TRBJ2-5
cdr3_aa: ASNFDPSQETQY

v_call: TRBV7-9
j_call: TRBJ1-1
cdr3_aa: ASSLALPRNTEAF

v_call: TRBV5-4
j_call: TRBJ1-1
cdr3_aa: ASSLDSSHGGF

v_call: TRBV6-4
j_call: TRBJ2-2
cdr3_aa: ASSGGSNTGELF

v_call: TRBV11-2
j_call: TRBJ1-1
cdr3_aa: ASSPQVGGVGLMNTEAF

v_call: TRBV7-8
j_call: TRBJ1-2
cdr3_aa: ASSLKGANLYGYT

v_call: TRBV6-1
j_call: TRBJ2-6
cdr3_aa: ATRGGSGANVLT

v_call: TRBV12-3/TRBV12-4
j_call: TRBJ2-7
cdr3_aa: ASSLALRRGGRGLSYEQY

v_call: TRBV19
j_call: TRBJ2-7
cdr3_aa: ASRWAGLASYEQY

v_call: TRBV24-1
j_call: TRBJ1-5
cdr3_aa: ATSGTSTDQPQH

v_call: TRBV7-3
j_call: TRBJ1-6
cdr3_aa: ASSLNFRGRNSPLH

v_call: TRBV29-1
j_call: TRBJ1-2
cdr3_aa: SVGGQRYGYT

v_call: TRBV28
j_call: TRBJ2-7
cdr3_aa: ASSTPSGSLREGY

v_call: TRBV28
j_call: TRBJ2-7
cdr3_aa: ASSPIHPEQY

v_call: TRBV7-2
j_call: TRBJ2-2
cdr3_aa: ASSPRRAGVGELF

v_call: TRBV2
j_call: TRBJ1-2
cdr3_aa: ASTLRADSYGYT

v_call: TRBV12-3/TRBV12-4
j_call: TRBJ2-3
cdr3_aa: ASSLTSGVPSTDTQY

v_call: TRBV9
j_call: TRBJ1-6
cdr3_aa: ASSVPGVNSPLH

v_call: TRBV19
j_call: TRBJ2-1
cdr3_aa: ASSIDRASGIYNEQF

v_call: TRBV5-1
j_call: TRBJ2-5
cdr3_aa: ASRQILAEETQY

v_call: TRBV10-1
j_call: TRBJ2-7
cdr3_aa: ASSDGTPGSYEQY

v_call: TRBV11-2
j_call: TRBJ2-1
cdr3_aa: ASRVVGNEQF

v_call: TRBV29-1
j_call: TRBJ2-2
cdr3_aa: SVEDHTQGQNTGELF

v_call: TRBV12-3/TRBV12-4
j_call: TRBJ1-5
cdr3_aa: ASSLSWGNQPQH

v_call: TRBV7-6
j_call: TRBJ1-1
cdr3_aa: ASSPRTAHTEAF

v_call: TRBV19
j_call: TRBJ1-5
cdr3_aa: ASSIDTNQPQH

v_call: TRBV27
j_call: TRBJ1-2
cdr3_aa: ASSNIGGPVYGYT

v_call: TRBV3-1
j_call: TRBJ2-7
cdr3_aa: ASSQEGTSGRYEQY

v_call: TRBV13
j_call: TRBJ2-5
cdr3_aa: ASSLGAGHETQY

v_call: TRBV7-9
j_call: TRBJ2-3
cdr3_aa: ASSLGLQGRDTQY

v_call: TRBV19
j_call: TRBJ2-5
cdr3_aa: ASSPQGDQETQY

v_call: TRBV12-3/TRBV12-4
j_call: TRBJ1-2
cdr3_aa: ASSLGGAFYGYT

v_call: TRBV20-1
j_call: TRBJ1-1
cdr3_aa: SARRGNAEAF

v_call: TRBV19
j_call: TRBJ2-2
cdr3_aa: ASSIVGGSVGVGELF

v_call: TRBV7-2
j_call: TRBJ1-2
cdr3_aa: ASSLESEGQANYGYT

v_call: TRBV7-2
j_call: TRBJ2-2
cdr3_aa: ASSQTQNTGELF

v_call: TRBV6-2/TRBV6-3
j_call: TRBJ1-2
cdr3_aa: ASSYSLEQGDYGYT

v_call: TRBV6-9
j_call: TRBJ2-7
cdr3_aa: ASSYSGGGVYGQY

v_call: TRBV7-2
j_call: TRBJ2-7
cdr3_aa: ASSFGPLEQY

v_call: TRBV6-2/TRBV6-3
j_call: TRBJ2-7
cdr3_aa: AAGQAYEQY

v_call: TRBV6-5
j_call: TRBJ1-5
cdr3_aa: ASSYEGAGQPQH

v_call: TRBV28
j_call: TRBJ1-2
cdr3_aa: ASSVQGDYGYT

v_call: TRBV7-2
j_call: TRBJ1-2
cdr3_aa: ASSPSSGLHGYT

v_call: TRBV20-1
j_call: TRBJ1-6
cdr3_aa: SAREVPGGGEDSPLH

v_call: TRBV28
j_call: TRBJ1-5
cdr3_aa: ASRQASGGGQPQH

v_call: TRBV15
j_call: TRBJ2-5
cdr3_aa: ATSRDQGARLRETQY

v_call: TRBV28
j_call: TRBJ2-1
cdr3_aa: ASSSLLAGGPLNEQF

v_call: TRBV11-2
j_call: TRBJ2-7
cdr3_aa: ASSSRTPPYEQY